This T cell receptor beta chain was observed in a study of control samples from healthy donors and cancer patients. Profiled with immunoSEQ multiplex PCR; TCRdb holds only in-frame clones, not every one. This sample has tens of thousands of clones, with about 93% found just once. The clonotype was recovered from a woman in her forties or fifties with head and neck cancer. Sequenced input: PBMCs.

CDR3 sequence: CASSLVGRFYEQYF. As DNA, the CDR3 is TGTGCCAGCAGCTTAGTGGGCAGATTCTACGAGCAGTACTTC. The rearrangement joins TRBV7-9 to TRBJ2-7, with no clear D. Between the trimmed V and J ends, which lost 1 base and 3 bases, there was a span of 10 bases. Germline V lookup: CDR1 SEHNR, CDR2 FQNEAQ (reference sequence). This CDR3 region has 14 residues. Filled out from reference TRBV7-9 and TRBJ2-7, the complete variable domain reads DTGVSQNPRHKITKRGQNVTFRCDPISEHNRLYWYRQTLGQGPEFLTYFQNEAQLEKSRLLSDRFSAERPKGSFSTLEIQRTEQGDSAMYLCASSLVGRFYEQYFGPGTRLTVT.